The sequence of this T cell receptor beta chain was determined in a study of lymphopenia after photon versus proton radiotherapy. The study's findings and limits: In patients who died, overall survival fell as post-nadir TCR diversity dropped more. Proton therapy kept repertoires fairly stable, unlike photons, which gained effector/memory cells. Post-nadir diversity loss with photons came from oligoclonal expansion, particularly CD8+ Temra cells. Only patients who died were analyzed for survival; proton advantage is unproven.

Sequenced by immunoSEQ multiplex PCR; TCRdb stores in-frame clones only, minus some. The sample consists of 15,000 or so clones, 84% of them appearing once. As to this clone: Its specificity is unknown.

Trimming stripped 3 bases from V and 8 bases from J, with 10 bases between. The CDR3 runs to 11 residues. Germline-derived CDR1 and CDR2 are SQVTM and ANQGSEA. This sample comprised peripheral blood, obtained from a patient treated with proton-based radiotherapy. The rearrangement links TRBV29-1 to TRBJ1-2; D gene ambiguous. This clonotype was sampled from a man aged 70-80 years with pancreatic cancer. CDR3 DNA: TGCAGCGTTGACGCCGGAGCGGGCTACACCTTC. The encoded protein is CSVDAGAGYTF. The variable domain in full, completed from reference TRBV29-1 and TRBJ1-2, reads SAVISQKPSRDICQRGTSLTIQCQVDSQVTMMFWYRQQPGQSLTLIATANQGSEATYESGFVIDKFPISRPNLTFSTLTVSNMSPEDSSIYLCSVDAGAGYTFGSGTRLTVV.